This T cell receptor beta chain was identified in a study of T cells in Graves' hyperthyroidism and ophthalmopathy (dated by TCRdb to between 2018 and 2021). Background for the entire study: Peripheral blood was collected at initial diagnosis, before any treatment. TCR Vbeta CDR3 sequencing of roughly 140 peripheral blood samples (more than 40 ophthalmopathy, approximately 80 hyperthyroidism and roughly 17 progressor patients) is reported in the paper. Prospective prediction of ophthalmopathy was tested in an independent validation cohort of 18 hyperthyroidism patients and roughly 16 patients who later progressed to ophthalmopathy. TCR V-J signatures able to tell the groups apart were searched for in a discovery cohort of some 100 patients, of whom under 45 had Graves' ophthalmopathy and roughly 57 had stable Graves' hyperthyroidism. Following sampling, methimazole starting at 30 mg daily was given to hyperthyroidism patients, and high-dose intravenous methylprednisolone was given to ophthalmopathy patients. In addition, the study compared T-cell repertoires in thyroid tissue and in blood from a handful of Graves' hyperthyroidism patients. The roughly 91 discovery patients were randomly divided into training and test sets at a 7:3 ratio. The research as a whole found: In validation, the model predicted progression to ophthalmopathy a median of roughly six months before onset, with 65% to 71% sensitivity and 72.22% specificity. Ophthalmopathy was separated from stable hyperthyroidism by a 13 V-J signature model, with approximately 89% sensitivity and 81% to 82% specificity obtained in cross-validation and 80%/75% obtained in testing. Most expanded thyroid clonotypes (frequency above 0.001) were also detected in blood, suggesting blood repertoires may reflect thyroid immune responses. Sample size was not statistically predetermined, and investigators were not blinded to group allocation.

Ophthalmopathy patients had moderately to severely active disease, with a Clinical Activity Score of 3 or more, a NOSPECS grade of 4 or more, and a disease duration of less than 3 months. Any patient with an uncontrolled infection, another autoimmune disease, pregnancy or lactation was excluded. Diagnoses were established on the basis of clinical symptoms, serum thyroxine and TRAb, thyroid ultrasound, and orbital computed tomography. Ficoll-Paque density gradient centrifugation was used to isolate PBMCs from around 10 ml of fresh peripheral blood. Total RNA was extracted with Trizol reagent, and quality was checked on an Agilent 2100 Bioanalyzer. Amplification of TCR beta CDR3 regions was carried out from RNA transcripts. For the first round of RT-PCR on the TCR CDR3, the HTBI primer set was used together with the Qiagen OneStep RT-PCR kit. Libraries were constructed in a second round of multiplex PCR, after which size selection and purification were performed. Paired-end sequencing of the libraries was performed with 100 bp reads on an Illumina HiSeq2000. From the authors' description of their analysis: Raw data were processed with SOAPnuke, discarding reads with adapters, uncalled bases, mean Phred below 15, or no exact constant-primer or identifier match. COPE v1.2.5 was used to merge high-quality paired reads, and clonotypes were defined as unique nucleotide sequences. MiTCR v1.1 was used to align clonotypes to the IMGT TRBV, TRBD and TRBJ reference segments. The analysis was restricted to V-J combinations with a frequency above 0.0001, which together covered over 99% of the repertoires. The TCS score was defined as the ratio of F50 (clonal expansion) to E x V (chaos), calculated using BLOSUM62-based TCRdist between CDR3 peptides within each V-J. Welch's t-statistics and random forest reduced roughly 530 V-J features to fewer than 15, which were used in a naive Bayes classifier (R e1071). Using fastp trimming at Q25 and MiXCR clonotype assembly, TCRdb reanalyzed the public sequencing data and kept in-frame beta chains. Identical CDR3 protein sequences are pooled into one entry, listed with their most common genes and DNA. TCRdb assigned the V and J calls; the authors' analysis was not used. The sample includes about 300,000 distinct CDR3 sequences, with around 20% observed a single time. The ten top clones hold under 45% of the sample.

From the cysteine up to the phenylalanine, the CDR3 has a length of 16 residues. The only DNA kept is the CDR3, 48 bases in frame from the first base. Trimmed from V: 0 bases; trimmed from J: 6 bases; junction bases lacking a gene match: 3. The germline V gene supplies CDR1 KGHSH and CDR2 LQKENI. This clonotype has a count of ten or more. The antigen this receptor binds is unknown. No base quality values were provided; no much bigger clone lies one nucleotide off. The sample was blood. The chain couples TRBV18 to TRBJ2-1; TRBD1 fits 12 bases in the junction. The origin of this receptor is a man in his forties or fifties with Graves' ophthalmopathy. The CDR3 protein is CASSPPWDRGRNEQFF. The nucleotide sequence reads as follows: TGTGCCAGCTCACCACCGTGGGACAGGGGGCGCAATGAGCAGTTCTTC.